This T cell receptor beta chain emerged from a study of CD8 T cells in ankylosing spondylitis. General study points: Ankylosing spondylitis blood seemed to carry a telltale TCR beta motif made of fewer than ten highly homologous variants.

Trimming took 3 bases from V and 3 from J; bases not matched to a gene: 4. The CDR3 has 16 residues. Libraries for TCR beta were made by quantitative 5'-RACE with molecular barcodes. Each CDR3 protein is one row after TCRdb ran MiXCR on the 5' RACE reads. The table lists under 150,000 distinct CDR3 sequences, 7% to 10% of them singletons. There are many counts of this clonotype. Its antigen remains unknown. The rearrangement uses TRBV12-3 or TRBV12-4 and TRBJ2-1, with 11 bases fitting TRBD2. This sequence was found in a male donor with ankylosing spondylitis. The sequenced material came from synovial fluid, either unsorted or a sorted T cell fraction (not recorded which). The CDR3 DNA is TGTGCCAGCAGTTTGTGGGGGACTAGCGGCTACAATGAGCAGTTCTTC. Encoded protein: CASSLWGTSGYNEQFF.